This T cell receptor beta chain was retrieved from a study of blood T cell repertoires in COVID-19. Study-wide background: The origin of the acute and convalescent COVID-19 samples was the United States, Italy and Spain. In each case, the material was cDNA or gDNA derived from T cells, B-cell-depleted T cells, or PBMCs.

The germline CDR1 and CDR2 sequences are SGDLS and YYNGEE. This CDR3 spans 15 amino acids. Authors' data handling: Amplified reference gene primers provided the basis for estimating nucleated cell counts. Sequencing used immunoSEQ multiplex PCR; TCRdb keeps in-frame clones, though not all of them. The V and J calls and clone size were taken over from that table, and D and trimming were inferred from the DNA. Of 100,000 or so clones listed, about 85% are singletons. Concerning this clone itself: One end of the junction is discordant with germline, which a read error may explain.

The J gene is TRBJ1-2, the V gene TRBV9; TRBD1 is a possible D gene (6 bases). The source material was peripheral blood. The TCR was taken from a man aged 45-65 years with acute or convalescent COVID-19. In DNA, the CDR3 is TGTGCCGGCAGCCCCATGGGGGCAGAGGGGTATGGCTACACCTTC. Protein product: CAGSPMGAEGYGYTF.